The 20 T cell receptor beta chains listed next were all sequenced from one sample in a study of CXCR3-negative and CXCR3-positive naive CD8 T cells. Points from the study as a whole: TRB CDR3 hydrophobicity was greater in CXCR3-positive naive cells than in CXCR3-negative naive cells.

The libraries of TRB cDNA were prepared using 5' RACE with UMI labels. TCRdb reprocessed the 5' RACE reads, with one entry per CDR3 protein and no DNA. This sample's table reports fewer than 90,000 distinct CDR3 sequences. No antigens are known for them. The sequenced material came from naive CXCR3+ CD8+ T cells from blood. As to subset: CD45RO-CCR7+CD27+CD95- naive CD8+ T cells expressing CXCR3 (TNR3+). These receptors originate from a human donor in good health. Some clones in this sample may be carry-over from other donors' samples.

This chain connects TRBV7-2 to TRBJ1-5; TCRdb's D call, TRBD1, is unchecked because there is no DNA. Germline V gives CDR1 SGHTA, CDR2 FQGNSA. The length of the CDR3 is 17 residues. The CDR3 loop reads CASSLGAAPYSNQPQHF.

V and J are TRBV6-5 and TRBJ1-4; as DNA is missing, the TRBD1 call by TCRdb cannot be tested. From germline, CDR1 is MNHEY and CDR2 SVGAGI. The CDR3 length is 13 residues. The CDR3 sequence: CASSRDRGEKLFF.

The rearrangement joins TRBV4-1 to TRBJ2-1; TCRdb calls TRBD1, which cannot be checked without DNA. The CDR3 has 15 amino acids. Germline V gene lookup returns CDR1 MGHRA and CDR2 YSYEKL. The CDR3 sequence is CASSQSPGQYNEQFF.

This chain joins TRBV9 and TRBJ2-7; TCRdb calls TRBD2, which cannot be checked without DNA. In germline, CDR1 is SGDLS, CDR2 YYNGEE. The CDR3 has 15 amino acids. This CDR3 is CASSASGLAGNEQYF.

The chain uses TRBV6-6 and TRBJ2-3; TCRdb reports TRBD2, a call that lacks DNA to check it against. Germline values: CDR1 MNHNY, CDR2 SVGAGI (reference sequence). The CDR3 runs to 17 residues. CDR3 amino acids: CASRPRRLGRGTDTQYF.

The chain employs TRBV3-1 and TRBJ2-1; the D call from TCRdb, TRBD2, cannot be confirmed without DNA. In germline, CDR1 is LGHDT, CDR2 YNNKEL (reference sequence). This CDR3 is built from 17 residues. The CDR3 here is CASSQDGERPIDDEQFF.

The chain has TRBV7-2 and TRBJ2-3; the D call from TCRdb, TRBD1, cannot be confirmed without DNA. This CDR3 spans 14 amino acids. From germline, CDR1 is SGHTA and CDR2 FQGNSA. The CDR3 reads CASSGTPTKDTQYF.

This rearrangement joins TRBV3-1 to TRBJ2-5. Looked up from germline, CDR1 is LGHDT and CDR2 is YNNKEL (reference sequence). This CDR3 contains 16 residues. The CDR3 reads CASSQTAYVYQETQYF.

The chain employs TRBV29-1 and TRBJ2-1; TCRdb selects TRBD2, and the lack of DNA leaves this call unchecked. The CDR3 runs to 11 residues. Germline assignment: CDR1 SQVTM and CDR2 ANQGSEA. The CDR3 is CSVEGHNEQFF.

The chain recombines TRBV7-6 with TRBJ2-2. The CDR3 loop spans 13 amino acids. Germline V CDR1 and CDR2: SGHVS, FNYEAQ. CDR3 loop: CASSLGSAGELFF.

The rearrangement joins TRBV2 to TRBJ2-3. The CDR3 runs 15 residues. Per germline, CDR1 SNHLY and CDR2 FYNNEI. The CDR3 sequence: CASSEFGAVTDTQYF.

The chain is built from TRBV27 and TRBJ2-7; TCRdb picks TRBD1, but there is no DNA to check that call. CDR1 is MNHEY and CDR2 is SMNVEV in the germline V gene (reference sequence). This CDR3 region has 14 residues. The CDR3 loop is CASSLYQGAYEQYF.

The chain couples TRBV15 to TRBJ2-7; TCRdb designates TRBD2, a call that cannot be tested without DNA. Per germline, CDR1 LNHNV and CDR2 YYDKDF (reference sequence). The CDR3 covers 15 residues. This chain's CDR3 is CATSGLAGDLYEQYF.

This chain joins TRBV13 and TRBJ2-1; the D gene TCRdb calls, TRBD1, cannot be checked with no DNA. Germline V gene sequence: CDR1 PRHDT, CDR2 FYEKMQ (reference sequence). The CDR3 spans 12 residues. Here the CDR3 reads CASSLGRNEQFF.

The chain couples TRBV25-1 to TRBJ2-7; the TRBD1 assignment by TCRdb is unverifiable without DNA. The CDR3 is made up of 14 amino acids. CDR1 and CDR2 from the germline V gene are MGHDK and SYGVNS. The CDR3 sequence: CASKATGAAYEQYF.

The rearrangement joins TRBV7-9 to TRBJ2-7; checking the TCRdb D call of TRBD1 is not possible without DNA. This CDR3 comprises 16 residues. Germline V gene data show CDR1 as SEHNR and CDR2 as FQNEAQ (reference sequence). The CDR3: CASSPEPGQSSYEQYF.

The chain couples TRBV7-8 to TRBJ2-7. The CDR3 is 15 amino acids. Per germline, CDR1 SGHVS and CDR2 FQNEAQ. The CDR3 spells CASSLDESQPYEQYF.

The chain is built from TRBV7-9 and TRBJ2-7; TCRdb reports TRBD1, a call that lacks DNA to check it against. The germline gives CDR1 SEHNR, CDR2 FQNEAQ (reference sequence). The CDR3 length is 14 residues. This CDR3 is CASSQSDRGYEQYF.

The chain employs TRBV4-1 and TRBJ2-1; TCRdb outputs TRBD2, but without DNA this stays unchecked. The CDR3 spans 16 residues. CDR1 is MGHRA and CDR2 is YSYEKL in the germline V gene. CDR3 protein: CASSQDGIAPTDEQFF.

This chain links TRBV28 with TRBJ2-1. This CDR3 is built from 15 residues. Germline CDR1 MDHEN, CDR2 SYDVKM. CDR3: CASNIGVSSYNEQFF.